The rows below give T cell receptor beta chains drawn from one sample of a study of T cells in Graves' hyperthyroidism and ophthalmopathy. Via MiXCR, TCRdb re-called the multiplex PCR reads, giving one row per CDR3 protein. This table holds about 760,000 distinct CDR3 sequences, approximately 36% found once. The sample consisted of blood. These receptor sequences come from a woman between 40 and 55 years old with Graves' hyperthyroidism. The CDR3 runs from the conserved cysteine through the conserved F or W. A D gene is named only where the DNA matches it firmly. Size values are once, few and many counts, or a class for expanded clones, and some rows have none.

size,J,D,V,DNA,CDR3
.,TRBJ1-2,.,TRBV10-3,TGTGCCCCCTGGGGGCAAAATGGCTACACCTTC,CAPWGQNGYTF
few,TRBJ1-5,.,TRBV7-8,TGTGCCAGCAGCTTAGCGGCAGGGGATTATCAGCCCCAGCATTTT,CASSLAAGDYQPQHF
.,TRBJ2-6,.,TRBV7-2,TGTGCCAGCGCGACCCCCTCTGGGGCCAACGTCCTGACTTTC,CASATPSGANVLTF
.,TRBJ2-3,.,TRBV2,TGTGCCAGCAGGGAGGACGGGAGCCCTACTAGAACGCAGTATTTT,CASREDGSPTRTQYF
few,TRBJ2-3,.,TRBV7-9,TGTGCCAGCAGCTTAGTGACTGCCGACACAGATACGCAGTATTTT,CASSLVTADTDTQYF
many,TRBJ2-7,.,TRBV20-1,TGCAGTGCTAGACGCTCAGGGGACGAGCAGTACTTC,CSARRSGDEQYF
few,TRBJ2-7,TRBD2,TRBV5-6,TGTGCCAGCAGCTTGGAGAGCGGGGAGTACTACGAGCAGTACTTC,CASSLESGEYYEQYF
many,TRBJ1-5,TRBD1,TRBV7-6,TGTGCCAGCAGCCCGGGACAGGGAGGGAGCAATCAGCCCCAGCATTTT,CASSPGQGGSNQPQHF
many,TRBJ2-7,TRBD1,TRBV7-9,TGTGCCAGCAGCGATGGGACAGGTAACGAGCAGTACTTC,CASSDGTGNEQYF
many,TRBJ1-1,.,TRBV10-3,TGTGCCATCAGTGAGTCGACAGGAGGACATGTTGATGCTTTCTTT,CAISESTGGHVDAFF
.,TRBJ2-3,TRBD2,TRBV2,TGTGCCAGCAGCCCTAGCGGGGAGACCACAGATACGCAGTATTTT,CASSPSGETTDTQYF
many,TRBJ1-5,.,TRBV6-6,TGTGCCAGCAGGGTCTGGCGGGGTCAGCCCCAGCATTTT,CASRVWRGQPQHF
many,TRBJ1-4,.,TRBV20-1,TGCGGTGCAGCCTTTGCAACTAATGAAAAACTGTTTTTT,CGAAFATNEKLFF
.,TRBJ1-2,.,TRBV9,TGTGCCAGCAGCCTCACCCCCGAGGGCGGGACCCATAACTATGGCTACACCTTC,CASSLTPEGGTHNYGYTF
.,TRBJ1-2,.,TRBV7-3,TGTGCCAGTTTCCTCGGGACGAGGGGCTACGGTGGCTACACCTTC,CASFLGTRGYGGYTF
few,TRBJ2-7,TRBD1,TRBV7-9,TGTGCCTGCAGCACTACCGGGACAGGAGCCTACGAGCAGTACTTC,CACSTTGTGAYEQYF
few,TRBJ1-1,.,TRBV19,TGTGCCAGTAGTATATGGTCTGGGGTCTACACTGAAGCTTTCTTT,CASSIWSGVYTEAFF
.,TRBJ2-5,.,TRBV29-1,TGCAGCGTTGAGGGTGTCGTGGGTCGAGAGACCCAGTACTTC,CSVEGVVGRETQYF
.,TRBJ2-7,.,TRBV7-2,TGTGCCAGCAGCCAATTCGTTTCCATCAGCGGGTCGTACGAGCAGTACTTC,CASSQFVSISGSYEQYF
.,TRBJ2-2,TRBD1,TRBV25-1,TGTGCCAGCAGTGCTAACAGGGGTGGCACCGGGGAGCTGTTTTTT,CASSANRGGTGELFF
many,TRBJ2-6,.,TRBV4-3,TGCGCCAGCAGCCAAGCGGGCGGGGCTGGGGCCAACGTCCTGACTTTC,CASSQAGGAGANVLTF
once,TRBJ2-3,TRBD1,TRBV4-2,TGTGCCAGCAGCCAGTACCGGGACAGGGGACTTGATACGCAGTATTTT,CASSQYRDRGLDTQYF
.,TRBJ2-7,TRBD2,TRBV30,TGTGCCTGGAGTGACGGGAGGCTCGAGCAGTACTTC,CAWSDGRLEQYF
many,TRBJ2-7,.,TRBV10-2,TGCGCCAGCAGTGAGCCAGGGGACTCCTACGAGCAGTACTTC,CASSEPGDSYEQYF
.,TRBJ1-1,TRBD1,TRBV12-3/TRBV12-4,TGTGCCAGCAGTCTCGGACAGGGGTCTTACACTGAAGCTTTCTTT,CASSLGQGSYTEAFF
many,TRBJ2-7,.,TRBV19,TGTGCCAGTAGTATCCGGGACGACGCAACCTACGAGCAGTACTTC,CASSIRDDATYEQYF
.,TRBJ2-6,.,TRBV11-2,TGTGCCAGCAGCAATAACCAGGGGTTTGGGGCCAACGTCCTGACTTTC,CASSNNQGFGANVLTF
few,TRBJ2-1,.,TRBV6-6,TGCGCCAGCAGTGATCAGGTACCAACGGAGCAGTTCTTC,CASSDQVPTEQFF
.,TRBJ2-7,.,TRBV27,TGTGCCAGCAGTTTACCACCCCCCTCCGAGCAGTACTTC,CASSLPPPSEQYF
.,TRBJ1-1,TRBD1,TRBV29-1,TGCAGCGTCGAGGGGGACAGGGAAGGTAGTGAAGCTTTCTTT,CSVEGDREGSEAFF
few,TRBJ1-1,TRBD1,TRBV7-2,TGTGCCAGCAGCCCCCCACGGGGGACAGGAGTTATCACTGAAGCTTTCTTT,CASSPPRGTGVITEAFF
few,TRBJ1-2,TRBD1,TRBV6-1,TGTGCCAGCAGTAACGGGGACAGGGAAGTGGATGGCTACACCTTC,CASSNGDREVDGYTF
many,TRBJ2-2,.,TRBV29-1,TGCAGCGTCGAGGACCGCGGGGAGCTGTTTTTT,CSVEDRGELFF
many,TRBJ1-2,TRBD1,TRBV28,TGTGCCAGCAGTCTGAACAGGGGGAATGGCTACACCTTC,CASSLNRGNGYTF
.,TRBJ1-2,.,TRBV10-3,TGTGCCATCACCGCGTCTTCCGCCCTAGGGAATGGCTACACCTTC,CAITASSALGNGYTF
.,TRBJ2-7,TRBD2,TRBV10-3,TGTGCCATCAGTGACCGAGAACTAGCGAATCCCTACGAGCAGTACTTC,CAISDRELANPYEQYF
.,TRBJ1-1,.,TRBV10-3,TGTGCCATCAGATCTCCTCAGGAACGCACTGAAGCTTTCTTT,CAIRSPQERTEAFF
.,TRBJ2-7,.,TRBV20-1,TGCAGTGCTACAGATACCCTTAGCGGACTTGCCTACGAGCAGTACTTC,CSATDTLSGLAYEQYF